Listed below are T cell receptor beta chains from one sample, sequenced in a study of cytomegalovirus exposure and HLA in healthy donors. TCRdb keeps only in-frame clones here, not all; method: immunoSEQ multiplex PCR. The profile shows some 160,000 clones, over 75% of them singletons. Specimen: PBMCs. These receptors all come from a woman in her fifties or sixties in good health and CMV-seronegative. The CDR3 runs from the conserved cysteine through the conserved F or W. Fields, in order: V gene, D gene, J gene, clone size, CDR3 DNA, CDR3 protein. The D gene is left open where the match is weak. Clone size is stated in some rows and not others, as once, few, many or a class when expanded.

>TRBV13|TRBD1|TRBJ2-5|.
TGTGCCAGCAGCTTCAGGACAGGGGTAGAGACCCAGTACTTC
CASSFRTGVETQYF
>TRBV7-9|.|TRBJ1-1|.
TGTGCCACCACCCCGCTTAGGAACACTGAAGCTTTCTTT
CATTPLRNTEAFF
>TRBV18|TRBD1|TRBJ2-7|.
TGTGCCAGCTCATCGACCGGACAGGGGGCTTCCTACGAGCAGTACTTC
CASSSTGQGASYEQYF
>TRBV6-5|.|TRBJ1-1|.
TGTGCCAGCAGTTCTATCAGGGGTTGGAACACTGAAGCTTTCTTT
CASSSIRGWNTEAFF
>TRBV19|TRBD1|TRBJ2-5|.
TGTGCCAGTAGTATTAAGGGGGCCGAAGAGACCCAGTACTTC
CASSIKGAEETQYF
>TRBV27|.|TRBJ1-5|.
TGTGCCAGCAGTCTCTCATTTCTTCCGCAACTAGGGTCCCAGCATTTT
CASSLSFLPQLGSQHF
>TRBV15|.|TRBJ2-7|.
TGTGCCACCAGCAGAGGAGGTGGCGGGCTTGCGTACGAGCAGTACTTC
CATSRGGGGLAYEQYF
>TRBV10-1|TRBD1|TRBJ2-7|.
TGCGCCAGCCCAGGGGGCGTCTTAATCTACGAGCAGTACTTC
CASPGGVLIYEQYF
>TRBV7-9|TRBD2|TRBJ2-1|.
TGTGCCAGCAGCCCCCTACGGGGGGGTTGGGATGAGCAGTTCTTC
CASSPLRGGWDEQFF
>TRBV28|TRBD1|TRBJ2-4|.
TGTGCCAGCAGACCCGGGACAGGGAAGGGGGAAAACATTCAGTACTTC
CASRPGTGKGENIQYF
>TRBV2|.|TRBJ1-5|.
TGTGCCAGCAGTGAATGGGGGGGCGAGCAGCCCCAGCATTTT
CASSEWGGEQPQHF
>TRBV10-1|.|TRBJ1-2|few
TGCGCCAAGACATTGCAGGGGTCCTATGGCTACACCTTC
CAKTLQGSYGYTF
>TRBV4-3|.|TRBJ2-7|.
TGCGCCAGCAGCCAAGTATTGAGGACCTACGAGCAGTACTTC
CASSQVLRTYEQYF
>TRBV7-3|TRBD2|TRBJ2-2|.
TGTGCCAGCAGCTCCTTAGCGGGGGGGCCGGCGTTCGGGGAGCTGTTTTTT
CASSSLAGGPAFGELFF
>TRBV10-3|TRBD1|TRBJ1-1|.
TGTGCCATCAGTGGGACAGGGAACACTGAAGCTTTCTTT
CAISGTGNTEAFF
>TRBV5-1|TRBD2|TRBJ2-5|.
TGCGCCAGCACCCCTTGGGGAGCGGGACAAGAGACCCAGTACTTC
CASTPWGAGQETQYF
>TRBV7-8|.|TRBJ2-3|.
TGTGCCAGCATCCTAGGTTCGAACACTGGCTCTACGCAGTATTTT
CASILGSNTGSTQYF
>TRBV2|.|TRBJ2-3|.
TGTGCCACACAGGGGGGGGGCGTCGGCACAGATACGCAGTATTTT
CATQGGGVGTDTQYF
>TRBV19|TRBD1|TRBJ2-6|.
TGTGCCATTGGGACAGCCTCTGGGGCCAACGTCCTGACTTTC
CAIGTASGANVLTF
>TRBV5-6|TRBD1|TRBJ1-2|.
TGTGCCAGCAGCTTGGAGGCGGGACAGATGTCCTATGGCTACACCTTC
CASSLEAGQMSYGYTF
>TRBV27|TRBD1|TRBJ2-7|once
TGTGCCAGCAGTTCAGTAATTGGACAGGGTCCCAACTCCTACGAGCAGTACTTC
CASSSVIGQGPNSYEQYF
>TRBV4-3|.|TRBJ2-5|.
TGCGCCAGCAGCCAACAGGGTTACGAGACCCAGTACTTC
CASSQQGYETQYF
>TRBV14|.|TRBJ2-7|.
TGTGCCAGCAGCCAAGTTGGGTCCAGGGACTACGAGCAGTACTTC
CASSQVGSRDYEQYF
>TRBV6-1|.|TRBJ1-1|.
TGTGCCATACTGACGGGGAACACTGAAGCTTTCTTT
CAILTGNTEAFF
>TRBV29-1|.|TRBJ1-1|.
TGCAGCGTTGTTGCGCAGCGCGAAAACACTGAAGCTTTCTTT
CSVVAQRENTEAFF
>TRBV28|.|TRBJ2-2|.
TGTGCCAGCAGACAGGTTGGCACCGGGGAGCTGTTTTTT
CASRQVGTGELFF
>TRBV6-5|.|TRBJ2-1|few
TGTGCCAGCAGTTACAGGCGGTCTGAGCAGTTCTTC
CASSYRRSEQFF
>TRBV30|.|TRBJ2-6|.
TGTGCCTGGAGTAAAGGAGGGGGGGCCAACGTCCTGACTTTC
CAWSKGGGANVLTF
>TRBV4-1|.|TRBJ1-4|.
TGCGCCAGCAGCAAAGGGACAAGTGGGATGGGGGAAAAACTGTTTTTT
CASSKGTSGMGEKLFF
>TRBV29-1|.|TRBJ2-2|few
TGCAGCGTTGTATACAGCACCGGGGAGCTGTTTTTT
CSVVYSTGELFF
>TRBV2|.|TRBJ1-2|.
TGTGCCAGCAGTGCCAGGGGCTATGGCTACACCTTC
CASSARGYGYTF